The 32 T cell receptor beta chains given below trace back to one sample, sequenced in a study of T-cell memory formation after mild COVID-19. TCRdb reprocessed the 5' RACE reads via MiXCR and lists one record per CDR3 protein. The data contain about 140,000 distinct CDR3 sequences, roughly 13% of them seen just once; the ten biggest clones take up about 30%. Sequencing was done on a sample of PBMCs or a T cell subset sorted from them (not recorded which). The source is an adult woman who had mild COVID-19 (a few samples of this study predate the infection). Cell type and time point are not known.

V and J are TRBV30 and TRBJ1-6; TRBD1 is a possible D gene (5 bases). Trimming pared 3 bases from V and 0 bases from J, leaving 9 bases between. The germline V gene has CDR1 GTSNPN and CDR2 SVGIG (reference sequence). The CDR3 spans 15 residues. CDR3 residues: CAWRAGSSYNSPLHF. The CDR3 DNA reads TGTGCCTGGAGGGCAGGGAGCTCCTATAATTCACCCCTCCACTTT.

This rearrangement joins TRBV9 to TRBJ2-7; 7 nucleotides line up with TRBD1. The trim removed 2 bases at V and 2 bases at J, leaving 1 base unmatched. This CDR3 is built from 13 residues. Germline V lookup: CDR1 SGDLS, CDR2 YYNGEE. The CDR3 DNA reads TGTGCCAGCAGCGTCACAGGGGCCTACGAGCAGTACTTC. It encodes CASSVTGAYEQYF.

This sequence joins TRBV29-1 and TRBJ2-1, with 7 bases matching TRBD2. V lost 2 bases to trimming and J lost 5 bases; unmatched junction nucleotides: 9. This CDR3 region has 15 residues. In germline, CDR1 is SQVTM, CDR2 ANQGSEA. CDR3: CSVERAGSGDNEQFF. Written as DNA, the CDR3 is TGCAGCGTTGAAAGAGCGGGGTCTGGCGACAATGAGCAGTTCTTC.

V gene TRBV5-8 combines with J gene TRBJ1-2; TRBD1 matches 7 bases. Unmatched junction bases numbered 4, after V lost 0 bases and J lost 2 bases. The CDR3 is 15 amino acids. Germline V lookup: CDR1 SGHTS, CDR2 YDEGEE. CDR3 DNA sequence: TGTGCCAGCAGCTTGGGACAGGGCATAAACTATGGCTACACCTTC. Encoded protein: CASSLGQGINYGYTF.

This clonotype occurred a few times. The V and J genes are TRBV4-3 and TRBJ1-5; D is perhaps TRBD1 (5 bases). CDR1 is LGHNA and CDR2 is YSLEER in the germline V gene. Trimming stripped 0 bases from V and 4 bases from J, with 16 bases between. This CDR3 comprises 17 residues. The CDR3 coding sequence is TGCGCCAGCAGCCAAGATGGGTGGCAGGGATTTAATCAGCCCCAGCATTTT. As protein: CASSQDGWQGFNQPQHF.

This clonotype was counted only a few times. The chain carries TRBV11-2 and TRBJ2-1; 8 bases line up with TRBD2. Trimming took 3 bases from V and 4 from J; bases not matched to a gene: 5. The CDR3 extends over 15 amino acids. CDR1 and CDR2 (germline): SGHAT, FQNNGV. In DNA, the CDR3 is TGTGCCAGCAGCTTTCATAGCGGGGCTTACAATGAGCAGTTCTTC. It codes for CASSFHSGAYNEQFF.

The V call is TRBV4-2, the J call TRBJ2-3; 7 positions match TRBD1. CDR1 is LGHNA and CDR2 is YNFKEQ in the germline V gene. After removal of 7 bases from V and 3 bases from J, the junction contained 10 bases not matched to a gene. The CDR3 spans 15 residues. CDR3 loop: CASNIRQGETDTQYF. CDR3 coding DNA: TGTGCCAGCAACATTAGACAGGGAGAAACAGATACGCAGTATTTT.

This clonotype appeared a few times. The chain employs TRBV29-1 and TRBJ1-1, with 9 nucleotides matching TRBD1. The CDR3 has 13 amino acids. Germline trimming cut 4 bases from V and 4 bases from J; bases unmatched to any gene: 4. Germline V lookup: CDR1 SQVTM, CDR2 ANQGSEA. The CDR3 region has the DNA TGCAGCGTTGGAGGACAGGGGTTCACTGAAGCTTTCTTT. Protein: CSVGGQGFTEAFF.

This clonotype has more than one count but fewer than ten. The chain is built from TRBV20-1 and TRBJ2-2; 13 nucleotides line up with TRBD2. Unmatched junction bases numbered 3, after V lost 5 bases and J lost 3 bases. The CDR3 has 15 residues. Germline CDR1 reads DFQATT; CDR2 reads SNEGSKA (reference sequence). The CDR3, as DNA: TGCAGTGCTTCCGGGACTAGCGGGGACACCGGGGAGCTGTTTTTT. Its translation is CSASGTSGDTGELFF.

This clonotype turned up a few times. The chain links TRBV24-1 to TRBJ2-2; D gene unclear. V shed 3 bases and J shed 0 bases, with 4 bases lying between them. Germline CDR1 reads KGHDR; CDR2 reads SFDVKD. CDR3 length equals 14 residues. CDR3 in DNA: TGTGCCACCAGTGATACAGCGAACACCGGGGAGCTGTTTTTT. It translates to CATSDTANTGELFF.

This clonotype was counted a few times. The J gene is TRBJ2-1, the V gene TRBV6-4, with 7 bases fitting TRBD1. CDR3 length: 17 amino acids. V lost 0 bases to trimming and J lost 2 bases; unmatched junction nucleotides: 7. Germline V gene sequence: CDR1 MRHNA, CDR2 SNTAGT. CDR3 nucleotides: TGTGCCAGCAGTGACTCGACAGGGTGGGCCACCTACAATGAGCAGTTCTTC. This translates into CASSDSTGWATYNEQFF.

This clonotype was seen more than once but under ten times. The chain combines TRBV25-1 with TRBJ2-6; 7 bases agree with TRBD1. Germline trimming cut 7 bases from V and 3 bases from J; bases unmatched to any gene: 12. This CDR3 has 17 residues. Looked up from germline, CDR1 is MGHDK and CDR2 is SYGVNS. The CDR3 region has the DNA TGTGCCAGCATTTACGACAGGGTGACATATGGGGCCAACGTCCTGACTTTC. Translated, it gives CASIYDRVTYGANVLTF.

The chain is built from TRBV7-6 and TRBJ1-1, with TRBD1 as a possible D gene (5 bases). CDR1 is SGHVS and CDR2 is FNYEAQ in the germline V gene. This CDR3 contains 18 residues. V was clipped by 4 bases and J by 0 bases, with 21 bases between them. The CDR3 sequence is CASSSPYFGGRLNTEAFF. The DNA of the CDR3 is TGTGCCAGCAGCTCCCCGTACTTCGGGGGACGGTTGAACACTGAAGCTTTCTTT.

The chain uses TRBV9 and TRBJ2-1; 7 nucleotides agree with TRBD2. The CDR3 length is 14 residues. CDR1 is SGDLS and CDR2 is YYNGEE in the germline V gene. V lost 0 bases to trimming and J lost 8 bases; unmatched junction nucleotides: 5. The chain's CDR3 is CASSVGGLDDEQFF. The CDR3 DNA is TGTGCCAGCAGCGTAGGAGGACTAGACGATGAGCAGTTCTTC.

This clonotype has a handful of counts. The chain links TRBV2 to TRBJ1-6; 7 positions agree with TRBD1. The ends lost 7 bases at V and 0 bases at J; junction bases unmatched: 6. The CDR3 is made up of 16 amino acids. CDR1 and CDR2 (germline): SNHLY, FYNNEI. The CDR3 is CASTPTGSSYNSPLHF. The DNA of the CDR3 is TGTGCCAGCACCCCGACAGGGAGCTCCTATAATTCACCCCTCCACTTT.

V is TRBV4-1 and J is TRBJ2-3; D gene unclear. CDR3 length: 13 amino acids. V was shortened by 5 bases and J by 3 bases, with 9 bases between the two germline ends. Germline CDR1 and CDR2: MGHRA and YSYEKL. The CDR3 loop is CASSFIPTDTQYF. DNA of the CDR3: TGCGCCAGCAGCTTTATCCCGACAGATACGCAGTATTTT.

The CDR3 DNA reads as TGCAGCGTTGAAGACCTCGTGGCAGCTTTCTTT. It is translated as CSVEDLVAAFF. The V and J genes are TRBV29-1 and TRBJ1-1; unclear D gene. The CDR3 consists of 11 residues. Looked up from germline, CDR1 is SQVTM and CDR2 is ANQGSEA. Trimming took 0 bases from V and 10 from J, leaving 9 bases between them.

There are a few counts of this clonotype. The chain is built from TRBV5-1 and TRBJ2-5; 8 bases fit TRBD1. Germline V CDR1 and CDR2: SGHRS, YFSETQ. Trimming removed 1 base from V and 4 bases from J; junction bases left unmatched: 6. This CDR3 is 15 amino acids long. The CDR3 sequence: CASSLTTGATETQYF. The CDR3 nucleotides read TGCGCCAGCAGCTTGACGACAGGGGCGACAGAGACCCAGTACTTC.

V usage is TRBV7-9 and J usage is TRBJ2-1, with 10 bases lining up with TRBD2. Per the germline V gene, CDR1 is SEHNR and CDR2 is FQNEAQ (reference sequence). After removal of 1 base from V and 4 bases from J, the junction contained 10 bases not matched to a gene. The CDR3 is made up of 18 amino acids. CDR3 sequence: CASSLGGASGSYYNEQFF. Here the CDR3 DNA reads TGTGCCAGCAGCTTAGGGGGCGCTAGCGGGAGTTATTACAATGAGCAGTTCTTC.

The sample holds a few counts of this clonotype. The genes are TRBV2 and TRBJ2-1; 7 bases align to TRBD1. CDR3 length: 13 amino acids. The V segment lost 10 bases and the J segment 6 bases; nucleotides outside the gene matches: 9. Germline lookup yields CDR1 SNHLY and CDR2 FYNNEI. CDR3 sequence: CATTTGTRNEQFF. The DNA for the CDR3 is TGTGCCACCACGACAGGGACCCGCAATGAGCAGTTCTTC.

A few counts support this clonotype. The chain recombines TRBV19 with TRBJ2-1; the D call may be TRBD1 or TRBD2 (5 bases each). Trimming shortened V by 1 base and J by 4 bases, and 14 bases separated the two germline ends. Germline loops: CDR1 LNHDA, CDR2 SQIVND (reference sequence). The CDR3 sequence is 16 residues long. Here the CDR3 reads CASSIGGPYLYNEQFF. The DNA of the CDR3 is TGTGCCAGTAGTATAGGGGGACCATACTTATACAATGAGCAGTTCTTC.

The chain uses TRBV7-9 and TRBJ1-4, with 10 bases lining up with TRBD1. V shed 6 bases and J 3 bases; nucleotides not matched to a gene: 13. The germline V gene has CDR1 SEHNR and CDR2 FQNEAQ (reference sequence). This CDR3 is built from 18 residues. This CDR3 reads CASSPRDRGSRSNEKLFF. DNA of the CDR3: TGTGCCAGCAGTCCCCGGGACAGGGGAAGCAGGTCTAATGAAAAACTGTTTTTT.

The sample holds many counts of this clonotype. The chain is built from TRBV12-3 or TRBV12-4 and TRBJ2-7; 8 nucleotides match TRBD1. V shed 6 bases and J 3 bases; nucleotides not matched to a gene: 16. The CDR3 runs 17 residues. This chain's CDR3 is CASSSFPRDRLRYEQYF. DNA for the CDR3: TGTGCCAGCAGCTCCTTCCCCCGGGACAGGCTCCGCTACGAGCAGTACTTC.

This clonotype came up a few times. The chain recombines TRBV7-9 with TRBJ1-1; D gene ambiguous. V shed 1 base and J shed 1 base, with 13 bases lying between them. The germline gives CDR1 SEHNR, CDR2 FQNEAQ (reference sequence). The CDR3 contains 16 residues. In DNA, the CDR3 is TGTGCCAGCAGCTTAGTCCTGCGGGAATGGAACACTGAAGCTTTCTTT. It yields the protein CASSLVLREWNTEAFF.

The V and J genes are TRBV19 and TRBJ2-2; possibly TRBD1 for D (5 bases). The ends were cut back, 4 bases at V and 1 base at J, with 10 bases in the middle. In germline, CDR1 is LNHDA, CDR2 SQIVND (reference sequence). This CDR3 comprises 15 residues. In DNA, the CDR3 is TGTGCCAGTAGTACGGACACCATGAACACCGGGGAGCTGTTTTTT. Residues: CASSTDTMNTGELFF.

This clonotype was seen more than once but under ten times. The V gene is TRBV7-9, the J gene TRBJ2-1; 15 nucleotides agree with TRBD2. J was trimmed by 4 bases and V by 4 bases; bases with no gene match: 5. Germline values: CDR1 SEHNR, CDR2 FQNEAQ (reference sequence). This CDR3 is built from 17 residues. DNA of the CDR3: TGTGCCAGCAGCTCCGGGACTAGCGGGAGGATTTACAATGAGCAGTTCTTC. This sequence encodes CASSSGTSGRIYNEQFF.

This clonotype has just a few counts. The rearrangement uses TRBV9 and TRBJ2-5; tentatively, D is TRBD1 or TRBD2 (5 bases each). With 0 bases removed from V and 5 bases from J, the gap between germline ends came to 14 bases. This CDR3 comprises 15 residues. Germline assignment: CDR1 SGDLS and CDR2 YYNGEE. In DNA form, the CDR3 reads TGTGCCAGCAGCGTAGCCGGGGACCCGTGGGAGACCCAGTACTTC. Protein sequence: CASSVAGDPWETQYF.

This clonotype occurred many times. V usage is TRBV5-1 and J usage is TRBJ2-1, with TRBD2 matching over 7 bases. CDR1 is SGHRS, CDR2 YFSETQ, per germline. V gave up 2 bases and J gave up 7 bases; unmatched junction bases: 0. The CDR3 totals 12 residues. CDR3 DNA: TGCGCCAGCAGCTTTAGCGGGAATGAGCAGTTCTTC. Protein: CASSFSGNEQFF. Combining the CDR3 with reference TRBV5-1 and TRBJ2-1 gives the whole variable domain KAGVTQTPRYLIKTRGQQVTLSCSPISGHRSVSWYQQTPGQGLQFLFEYFSETQRNKGNFPGRFSGRQFSNSRSEMNVSTLELGDSALYLCASSFSGNEQFFGPGTRLTVL.

This clonotype came up a few times. The rearrangement links TRBV9 to TRBJ2-7; D could derive from TRBD1 or TRBD2 (5 bases each). The V and J ends lost 0 bases and 0 bases respectively, with 10 bases between them. Looked up from germline, CDR1 is SGDLS and CDR2 is YYNGEE. CDR3 length equals 15 residues. The CDR3 sequence is CASSVGGGLSYEQYF. For the CDR3, the DNA is TGTGCCAGCAGCGTAGGGGGCGGACTCTCCTACGAGCAGTACTTC.

This clonotype was counted between two and nine times. The chain has TRBV9 and TRBJ1-6; 8 positions match TRBD1. This CDR3 contains 15 residues. Germline assignment: CDR1 SGDLS and CDR2 YYNGEE. After removal of 2 bases from V and 7 bases from J, the junction contained 5 bases not matched to a gene. The CDR3 loop is CASSVDQGANSPLHF. As DNA, the CDR3 is TGTGCCAGCAGCGTGGACCAGGGGGCCAATTCACCCCTCCACTTT.

V is TRBV12-3 or TRBV12-4 and J is TRBJ2-3, with D hard to call. The CDR3 has 15 amino acids. V was clipped by 7 bases and J by 6 bases, with 20 bases between them. Here the CDR3 reads CASTILWGSKDTQYF. The CDR3 nucleotides read TGTGCCAGCACTATATTATGGGGTTCGAAGGATACGCAGTATTTT.

The rearrangement uses TRBV6-6 and TRBJ1-4; the D is unclear. Trimming took off 9 bases at V and 4 bases at J, with 12 bases between the two ends. The V gene's germline CDR1 is MNHNY and CDR2 SVGAGI (reference sequence). CDR3 length equals 13 residues. CDR3 bases: TGTGCCAGTGGGCTGGTGCTTAATGAAAAACTGTTTTTT. Translating gives CASGLVLNEKLFF.